This T cell receptor beta chain came from a study of T cells in Graves' hyperthyroidism and ophthalmopathy. Germline values: CDR1 DFQATT, CDR2 SNEGSKA (reference sequence). Trimming cost V 5 bases and J 3 bases; bases outside gene matches: 3. The CDR3 is made up of 13 amino acids. TCR beta CDR3 regions were amplified from RNA transcripts. RT-PCR in the first round (using the HTBI primer set) targeted the TCR CDR3. TCRdb reprocessed the multiplex PCR reads with MiXCR, giving one entry per CDR3 protein. The repertoire consists of hundreds of thousands of distinct CDR3 sequences, with roughly 24% occurring once and the leading ten covering 11%. This clonotype was counted ten times or more.

The origin of this receptor is a woman aged 25 to 45 with Graves' ophthalmopathy. The sequencing input was blood. This chain connects TRBV20-1 to TRBJ2-2; 7 bases map to TRBD1. The CDR3 here is CSAVTGDTGELFF. For the CDR3, the DNA is TGCAGTGCTGTCACAGGGGACACCGGGGAGCTGTTTTTT.